The sequence of this T cell receptor beta chain was determined in a study of neoadjuvant nivolumab and ipilimumab in lung cancer. Study findings and constraints: TCR clonality did not significantly correlate with pathologic tumor regression.

This clone was seen a few times. Its matching antigen is unknown. Sequencing used immunoSEQ multiplex PCR; TCRdb keeps in-frame clones, though not all of them. The table records roughly 23,000 clones, roughly 84% of them present only once. The V and J ends lost 9 bases and 4 bases respectively, with 13 bases between them. This CDR3 spans 13 amino acids. Germline CDR1 is LNHDA and CDR2 is SQIVND (reference sequence). The sequence derives from an adult with non-small cell lung cancer. The sample was peripheral blood, taken before neoadjuvant nivolumab, alone or with ipilimumab. The chain uses TRBV19 and TRBJ2-1; D may match TRBD1 or TRBD2 (6 bases each). The CDR3 DNA is TGTGCCAGCCGGGGGCGTGGGTACAATGAGCAGTTCTTC. Residues: CASRGRGYNEQFF.